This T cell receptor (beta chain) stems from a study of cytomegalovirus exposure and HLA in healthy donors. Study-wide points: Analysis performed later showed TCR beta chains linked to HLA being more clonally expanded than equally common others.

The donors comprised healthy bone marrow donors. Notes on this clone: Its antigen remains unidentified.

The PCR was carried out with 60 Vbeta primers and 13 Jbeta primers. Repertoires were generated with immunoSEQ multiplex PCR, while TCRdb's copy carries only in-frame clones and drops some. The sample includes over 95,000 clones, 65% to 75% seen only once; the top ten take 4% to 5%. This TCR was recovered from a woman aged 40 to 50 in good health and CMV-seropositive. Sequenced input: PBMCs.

The CDR3 bases are TGTGCCATCAGCCTCACTAGCGGGGGGGCCGAGGCCCAGTTCTTC. Protein: CAISLTSGGAEAQFF. V and J are TRBV10-3 and TRBJ2-1; TRBD2 matches at 13 bases. The junction had 12 bases not matched to a gene; V was cut back by 6 bases and J by 13 bases. The CDR3 has 15 residues. The V gene's germline CDR1 is ENHRY and CDR2 SYGVKD.